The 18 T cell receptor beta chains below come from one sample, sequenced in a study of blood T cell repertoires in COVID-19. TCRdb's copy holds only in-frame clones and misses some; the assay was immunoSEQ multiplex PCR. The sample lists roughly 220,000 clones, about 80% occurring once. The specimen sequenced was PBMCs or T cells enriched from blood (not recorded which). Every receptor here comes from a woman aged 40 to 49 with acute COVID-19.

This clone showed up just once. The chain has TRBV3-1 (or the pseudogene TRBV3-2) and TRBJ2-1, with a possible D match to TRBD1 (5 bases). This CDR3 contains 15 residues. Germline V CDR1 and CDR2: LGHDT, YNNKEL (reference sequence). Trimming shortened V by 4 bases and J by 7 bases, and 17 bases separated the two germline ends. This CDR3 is CASSLPGLMQNEQFF. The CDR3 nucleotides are TGTGCCAGCAGCCTCCCAGGGCTCATGCAGAATGAGCAGTTCTTC.

In DNA form, the CDR3 reads TGCGCCAGCGCTAGCGGAGGAGTCGGCTCCTACGAGCAGTACTTC. The encoded protein is CASASGGVGSYEQYF. V usage is TRBV5-1 and J usage is TRBJ2-7; 7 bases fit TRBD2. The CDR3 is 15 amino acids. The germline gives CDR1 SGHRS, CDR2 YFSETQ. V shed 7 bases, J shed 0 bases, and the junction held 10 bases outside the gene matches.

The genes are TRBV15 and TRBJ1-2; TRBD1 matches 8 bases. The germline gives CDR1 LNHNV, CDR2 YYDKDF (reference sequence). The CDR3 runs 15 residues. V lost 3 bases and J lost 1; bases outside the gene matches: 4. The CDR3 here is CATSSRTGLNYGYTF. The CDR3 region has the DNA TGTGCCACCAGCAGTCGGACAGGGCTTAACTATGGCTACACCTTC. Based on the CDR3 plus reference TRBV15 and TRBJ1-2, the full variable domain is DAMVIQNPRYQVTQFGKPVTLSCSQTLNHNVMYWYQQKSSQAPKLLFHYYDKDFNNEADTPDNFQSRRPNTSFCFLDIRSPGLGDTAMYLCATSSRTGLNYGYTFGSGTRLTVV.

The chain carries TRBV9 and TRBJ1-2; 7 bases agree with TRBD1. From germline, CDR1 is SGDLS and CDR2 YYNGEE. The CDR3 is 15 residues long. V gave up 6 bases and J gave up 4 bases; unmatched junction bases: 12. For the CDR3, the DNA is TGTGCCAGCACCCCTTTACCGACAGGGCGCTATGGCTACACCTTC. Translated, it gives CASTPLPTGRYGYTF. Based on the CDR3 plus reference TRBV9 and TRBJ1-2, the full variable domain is DSGVTQTPKHLITATGQRVTLRCSPRSGDLSVYWYQQSLDQGLQFLIQYYNGEERAKGNILERFSAQQFPDLHSELNLSSLELGDSALYFCASTPLPTGRYGYTFGSGTRLTVV.

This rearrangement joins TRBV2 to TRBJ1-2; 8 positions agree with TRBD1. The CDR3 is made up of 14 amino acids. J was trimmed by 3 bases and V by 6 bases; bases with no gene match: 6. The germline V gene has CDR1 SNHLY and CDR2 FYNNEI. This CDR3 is CASRGQGKDYGYTF. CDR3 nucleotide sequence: TGTGCCAGCAGAGGACAGGGAAAAGACTATGGCTACACCTTC.

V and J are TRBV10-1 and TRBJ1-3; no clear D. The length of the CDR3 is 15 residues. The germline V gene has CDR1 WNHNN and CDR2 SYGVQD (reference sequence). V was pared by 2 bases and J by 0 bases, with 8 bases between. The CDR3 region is CASSERDVSGNTIYF. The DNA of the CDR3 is TGCGCCAGCAGTGAGCGGGATGTCTCTGGAAACACCATATATTTT.

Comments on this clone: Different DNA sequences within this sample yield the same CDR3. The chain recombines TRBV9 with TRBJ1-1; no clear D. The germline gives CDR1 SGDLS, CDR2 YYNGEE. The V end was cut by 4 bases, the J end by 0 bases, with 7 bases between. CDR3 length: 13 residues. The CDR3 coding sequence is TGTGCCAGCAGCAGAGATTTGAACACTGAAGCTTTCTTT. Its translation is CASSRDLNTEAFF.

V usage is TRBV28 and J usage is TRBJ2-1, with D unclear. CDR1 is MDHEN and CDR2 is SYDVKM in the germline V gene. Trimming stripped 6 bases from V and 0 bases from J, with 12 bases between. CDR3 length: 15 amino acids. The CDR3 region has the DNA TGTGCCAGCAGCTCTAGTCCGAGCTCCTACAATGAGCAGTTCTTC. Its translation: CASSSSPSSYNEQFF.

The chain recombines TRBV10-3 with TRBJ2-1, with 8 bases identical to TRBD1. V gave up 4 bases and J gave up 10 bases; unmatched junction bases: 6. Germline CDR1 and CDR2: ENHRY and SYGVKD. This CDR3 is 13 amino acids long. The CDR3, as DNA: TGTGCCATCAGTGTTGGACAGGGAGGCGAGCAGTTCTTC. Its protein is CAISVGQGGEQFF.

The CDR3 coding sequence is TGTGCCAGCGCGGGGGAGAGGAACACCGGGGAGCTGTTTTTT. This sequence encodes CASAGERNTGELFF. The chain recombines TRBV28 with TRBJ2-2; TRBD2 matches 7 bases. This CDR3 region has 14 residues. The V gene end was trimmed by 8 bases and the J gene end by 1 base; junction bases not matched to a gene: 4. Germline CDR1 reads MDHEN; CDR2 reads SYDVKM.

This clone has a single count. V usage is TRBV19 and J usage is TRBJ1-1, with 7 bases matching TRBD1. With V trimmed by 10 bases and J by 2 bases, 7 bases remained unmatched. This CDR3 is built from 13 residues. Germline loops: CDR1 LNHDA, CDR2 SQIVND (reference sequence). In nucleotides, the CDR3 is TGTGCCACCCGGGACAGTACAAACACTGAAGCTTTCTTT. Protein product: CATRDSTNTEAFF. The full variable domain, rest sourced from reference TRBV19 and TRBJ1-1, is DGGITQSPKYLFRKEGQNVTLSCEQNLNHDAMYWYRQDPGQGLRLIYYSQIVNDFQKGDIAEGYSVSREKKESFPLTVTSAQKNPTAFYLCATRDSTNTEAFFGQGTRLTVV.

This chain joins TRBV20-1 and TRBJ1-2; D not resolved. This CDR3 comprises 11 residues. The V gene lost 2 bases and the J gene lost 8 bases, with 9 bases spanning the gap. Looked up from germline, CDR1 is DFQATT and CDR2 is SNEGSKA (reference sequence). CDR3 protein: CSARPLTGYTF. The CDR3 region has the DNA TGCAGTGCTAGACCCTTAACAGGCTACACCTTC.

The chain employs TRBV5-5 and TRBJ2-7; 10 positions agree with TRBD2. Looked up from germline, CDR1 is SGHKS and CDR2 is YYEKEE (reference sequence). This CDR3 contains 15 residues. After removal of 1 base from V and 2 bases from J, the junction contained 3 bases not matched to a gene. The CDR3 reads CASSLWTSGPYEQYF. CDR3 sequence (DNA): TGTGCCAGCAGCTTGTGGACTAGCGGACCCTACGAGCAGTACTTC.

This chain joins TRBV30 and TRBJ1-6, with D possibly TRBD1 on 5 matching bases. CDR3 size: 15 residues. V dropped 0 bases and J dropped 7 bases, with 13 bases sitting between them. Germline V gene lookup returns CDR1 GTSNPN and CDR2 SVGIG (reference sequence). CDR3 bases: TGTGCCTGGAGTGTAAGGGGCCTTACCAATTCACCCCTCCACTTT. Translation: CAWSVRGLTNSPLHF.

The CDR3 protein is CAWRQGTGIGYTF. CDR3 nucleotide sequence: TGTGCCTGGAGACAGGGGACAGGGATTGGCTACACCTTC. The gene calls are TRBV30 and TRBJ1-2; 9 bases agree with TRBD1. The trim removed 3 bases at V and 7 bases at J, leaving 6 bases unmatched. The CDR3 sequence is 13 residues long. CDR1 and CDR2 from the germline V gene are GTSNPN and SVGIG (reference sequence).

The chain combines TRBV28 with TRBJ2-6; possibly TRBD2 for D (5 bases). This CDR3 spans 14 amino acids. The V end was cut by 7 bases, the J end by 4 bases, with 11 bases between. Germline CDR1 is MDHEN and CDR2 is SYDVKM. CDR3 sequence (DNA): TGTGCCAGCACGTTAACGGGGGGGGCCAACGTCCTGACTTTC. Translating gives CASTLTGGANVLTF.

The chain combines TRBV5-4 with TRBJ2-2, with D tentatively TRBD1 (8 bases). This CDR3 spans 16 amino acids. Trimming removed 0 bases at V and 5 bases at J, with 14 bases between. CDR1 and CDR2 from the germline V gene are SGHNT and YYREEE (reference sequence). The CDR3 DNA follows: TGTGCCAGCAGCTTGGATGGACAGGGACTAACCGGGGAGCTGTTTTTT. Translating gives CASSLDGQGLTGELFF.

CDR3 in DNA: TGTGCCAGCAGTTGGGACAGGCAGGTGGAGACCCAGTACTTC. The encoded protein is CASSWDRQVETQYF. The gene calls are TRBV2 and TRBJ2-5; 8 bases are shared with TRBD1. The CDR3 spans 14 residues. V shed 5 bases, J shed 5 bases, and the junction held 7 bases outside the gene matches. Germline values: CDR1 SNHLY, CDR2 FYNNEI.